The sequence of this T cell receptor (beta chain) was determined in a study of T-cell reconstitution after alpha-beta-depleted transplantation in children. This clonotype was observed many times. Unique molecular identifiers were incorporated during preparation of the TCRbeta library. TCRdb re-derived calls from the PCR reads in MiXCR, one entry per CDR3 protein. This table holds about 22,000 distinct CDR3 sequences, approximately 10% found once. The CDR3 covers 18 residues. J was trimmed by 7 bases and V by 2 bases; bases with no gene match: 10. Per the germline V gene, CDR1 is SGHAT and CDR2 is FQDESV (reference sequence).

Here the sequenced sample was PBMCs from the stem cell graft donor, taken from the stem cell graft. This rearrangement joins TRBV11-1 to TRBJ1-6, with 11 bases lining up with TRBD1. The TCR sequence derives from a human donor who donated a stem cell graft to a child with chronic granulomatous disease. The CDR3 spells CASSLPGQGAERNSPLHF. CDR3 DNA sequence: TGTGCCAGCAGCTTACCCGGACAGGGGGCCGAAAGAAATTCACCCCTCCACTTT.